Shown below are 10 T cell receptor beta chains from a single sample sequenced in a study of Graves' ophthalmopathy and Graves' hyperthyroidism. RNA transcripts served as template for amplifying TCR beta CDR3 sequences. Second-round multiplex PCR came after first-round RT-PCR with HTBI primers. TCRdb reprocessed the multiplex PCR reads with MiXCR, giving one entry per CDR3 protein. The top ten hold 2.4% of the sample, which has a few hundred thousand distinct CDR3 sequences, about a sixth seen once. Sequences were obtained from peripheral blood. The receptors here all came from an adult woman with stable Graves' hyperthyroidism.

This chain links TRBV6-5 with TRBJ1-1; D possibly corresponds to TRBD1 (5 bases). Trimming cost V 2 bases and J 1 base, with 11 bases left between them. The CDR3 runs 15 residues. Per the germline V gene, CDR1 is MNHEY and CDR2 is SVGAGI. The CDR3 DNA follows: TGTGCCAGCAGTTACGAGGGGCAGCAGAACACTGAAGCTTTCTTT. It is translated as CASSYEGQQNTEAFF.

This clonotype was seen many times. This CDR3 reads CASSDRTTGELFF. The DNA of the CDR3 is TGCGCCAGCAGTGATCGAACGACCGGGGAGCTGTTTTTT. This chain connects TRBV10-2 to TRBJ2-2, with D unresolved. CDR3 length equals 13 residues. Germline V gene data show CDR1 as WSHSY and CDR2 as SAAADI. V was pared by 3 bases and J by 5 bases, with 7 bases between.

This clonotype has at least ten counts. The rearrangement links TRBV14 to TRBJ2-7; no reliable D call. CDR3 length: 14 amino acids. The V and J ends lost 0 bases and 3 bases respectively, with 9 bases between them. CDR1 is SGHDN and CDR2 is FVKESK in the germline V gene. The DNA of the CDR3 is TGTGCCAGCAGCCAAGAACCTATGGGCTACGAGCAGTACTTC. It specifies CASSQEPMGYEQYF.

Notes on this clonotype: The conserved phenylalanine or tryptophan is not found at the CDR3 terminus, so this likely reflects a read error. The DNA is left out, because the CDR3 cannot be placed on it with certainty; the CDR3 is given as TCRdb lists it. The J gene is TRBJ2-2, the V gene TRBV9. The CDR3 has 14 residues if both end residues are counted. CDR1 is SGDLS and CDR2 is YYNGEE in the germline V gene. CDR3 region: CASSVAGNTGELLL.

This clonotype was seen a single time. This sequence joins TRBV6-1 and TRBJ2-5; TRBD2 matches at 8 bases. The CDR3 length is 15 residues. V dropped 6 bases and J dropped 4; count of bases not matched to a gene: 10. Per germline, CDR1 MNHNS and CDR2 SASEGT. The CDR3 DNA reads TGTGCCAGCAGCCCGGTTTCGGGAGGGCCAGAGACCCAGTACTTC. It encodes CASSPVSGGPETQYF.

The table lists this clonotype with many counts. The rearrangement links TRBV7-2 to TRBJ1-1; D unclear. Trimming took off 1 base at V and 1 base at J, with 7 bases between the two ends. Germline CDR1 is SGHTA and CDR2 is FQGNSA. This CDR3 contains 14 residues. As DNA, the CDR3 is TGTGCCAGCAGCTTAGGGTCGGGGAACACTGAAGCTTTCTTT. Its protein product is CASSLGSGNTEAFF.

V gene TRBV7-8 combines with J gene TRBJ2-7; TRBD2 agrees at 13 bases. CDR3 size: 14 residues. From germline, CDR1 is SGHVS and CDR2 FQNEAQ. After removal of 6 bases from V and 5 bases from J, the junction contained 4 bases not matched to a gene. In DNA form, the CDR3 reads TGTGCCAGCAGTGGACTAGCGGGAGTGGACGAGCAGTACTTC. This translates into CASSGLAGVDEQYF.

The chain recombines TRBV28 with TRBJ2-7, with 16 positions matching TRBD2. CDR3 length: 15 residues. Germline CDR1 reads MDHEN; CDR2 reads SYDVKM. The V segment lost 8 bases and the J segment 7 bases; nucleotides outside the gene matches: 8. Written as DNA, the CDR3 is TGTGCCAGCTTGGGGACTAGCGGGAGGGCCGGTGAGCAGTACTTC. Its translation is CASLGTSGRAGEQYF. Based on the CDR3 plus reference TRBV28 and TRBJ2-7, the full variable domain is DVKVTQSSRYLVKRTGEKVFLECVQDMDHENMFWYRQDPGLGLRLIYFSYDVKMKEKGDIPEGYSVSREKKERFSLILESASTNQTSMYLCASLGTSGRAGEQYFGPGTRLTVT.

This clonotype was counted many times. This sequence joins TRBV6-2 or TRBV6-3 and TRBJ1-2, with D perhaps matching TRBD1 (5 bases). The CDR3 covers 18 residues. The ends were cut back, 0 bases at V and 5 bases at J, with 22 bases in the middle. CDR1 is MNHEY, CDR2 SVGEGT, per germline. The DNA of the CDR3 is TGTGCCAGCAGTTACTCGACAGACCAGGCCTTCTCGTCTTATGGCTACACCTTC. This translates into CASSYSTDQAFSSYGYTF.

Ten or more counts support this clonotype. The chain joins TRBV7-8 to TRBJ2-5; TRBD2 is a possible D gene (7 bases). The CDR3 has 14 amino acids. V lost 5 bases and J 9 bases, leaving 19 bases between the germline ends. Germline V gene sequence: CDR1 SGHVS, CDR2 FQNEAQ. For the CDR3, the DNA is TGTGCCAGCAGCGAGCAGGGGACCGGGAGGTCCCAGTACTTC. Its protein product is CASSEQGTGRSQYF.